The rows below give T cell receptor beta chains drawn from one sample of a study of T cell repertoires in cytomegalovirus infection. MiXCR, run by TCRdb on the reads, gives a single entry per CDR3 protein. The data show about 310,000 distinct CDR3 sequences, about 17% seen once. Sequencing was done on a sample of PBMCs. The receptors derive from a human donor in good health (CMV status not recorded). Some clones in this sample may be carry-over from other donors' samples. The CDR3 runs from the conserved cysteine through the conserved F or W. D genes are given only for firm matches. Clone size is shown for a subset of rows, as once, few, many or a class of expanded clone.

clone_size: few
j_call: TRBJ1-2
v_call: TRBV24-1
d_call: NA
cdr3_nt: TGTGCCACCAGTGATTTGGATACGGTGCCAGGGACTACTCCCAACTATGGCTACACCTTC
cdr3_aa: CATSDLDTVPGTTPNYGYTF

clone_size: NA
j_call: TRBJ2-1
v_call: TRBV12-3/TRBV12-4
d_call: NA
cdr3_nt: TGTGCCACAGGGGGGGGGTACAATGAGCAGTTCTTC
cdr3_aa: CATGGGYNEQFF

clone_size: NA
j_call: TRBJ1-2
v_call: TRBV6-5
d_call: NA
cdr3_nt: TGTGCCAGCAGTTACCGGGGTCGGGACTATGGCTACACCTTC
cdr3_aa: CASSYRGRDYGYTF

clone_size: many
j_call: TRBJ1-6
v_call: TRBV7-9
d_call: TRBD1
cdr3_nt: TGTGCCAGTCGACTCGGGACAGGGGATAATTCACCCCTCCACTTT
cdr3_aa: CASRLGTGDNSPLHF

clone_size: NA
j_call: TRBJ2-3
v_call: TRBV10-2
d_call: TRBD2
cdr3_nt: TGCGCCAGCAAGACTAGCCCCGATGCTGCAGATACGCAGTATTTT
cdr3_aa: CASKTSPDAADTQYF

clone_size: many
j_call: TRBJ1-5
v_call: TRBV7-2
d_call: NA
cdr3_nt: TGTGCCAGCAGTCTGGGGTCCGCTAGCAATCAGCCCCAGCATTTT
cdr3_aa: CASSLGSASNQPQHF

clone_size: NA
j_call: TRBJ1-1
v_call: TRBV7-2
d_call: NA
cdr3_nt: TGTGCCAGCAGCCCGCAGGGGAACAAAGAAGCTTTTTTT
cdr3_aa: CASSPQGNKEAFF

clone_size: few
j_call: TRBJ1-1
v_call: TRBV12-3/TRBV12-4
d_call: TRBD1
cdr3_nt: TGTGCCAGCAGTTCACAAGGACAGGGCCTTCACACTGAAGCTTTCTTT
cdr3_aa: CASSSQGQGLHTEAFF

clone_size: NA
j_call: TRBJ2-2
v_call: TRBV10-3
d_call: NA
cdr3_nt: TGTGCCATCAGTGAGTCGATTTCTACCAACACCGGGGAGCTGTTTTTT
cdr3_aa: CAISESISTNTGELFF

clone_size: few
j_call: TRBJ2-7
v_call: TRBV5-1
d_call: TRBD1
cdr3_nt: TGCGCCAGCAGCTTAGGGGACAGTAACTCCTACGAGCAGTACTTC
cdr3_aa: CASSLGDSNSYEQYF

clone_size: few
j_call: TRBJ1-4
v_call: TRBV4-1
d_call: TRBD1
cdr3_nt: TGCGCCAGCAGCCAAGTGTGGACAGGGGGAAATGAAAAACTGTTTTTT
cdr3_aa: CASSQVWTGGNEKLFF

clone_size: few
j_call: TRBJ2-5
v_call: TRBV29-1
d_call: TRBD1
cdr3_nt: TGCAGCGTCGGACAGGGGCGAGAGACCCAGTACTTC
cdr3_aa: CSVGQGRETQYF

clone_size: NA
j_call: TRBJ2-5
v_call: TRBV7-6
d_call: TRBD2
cdr3_nt: TGTGCCAGCAGCGCCTTGACTAGCGGGGCAGAGACCCAGTACTTC
cdr3_aa: CASSALTSGAETQYF

clone_size: few
j_call: TRBJ2-5
v_call: TRBV7-2
d_call: NA
cdr3_nt: TGTGCCAGCAGCTTAGCGGGGGCACGCAGAGAGACCCAGTACTTC
cdr3_aa: CASSLAGARRETQYF

clone_size: many
j_call: TRBJ2-3
v_call: TRBV7-2
d_call: NA
cdr3_nt: TGTGCCAGCAGCTTAAATTCATATACAGATACGCAGTATTTT
cdr3_aa: CASSLNSYTDTQYF

clone_size: many
j_call: TRBJ2-7
v_call: TRBV5-1
d_call: TRBD1
cdr3_nt: TGCGCCAGCAGCCTACTGGGACAGGGAACCCCACAGTACTTC
cdr3_aa: CASSLLGQGTPQYF

clone_size: few
j_call: TRBJ1-2
v_call: TRBV18
d_call: NA
cdr3_nt: TGTGCCAGCTCACCTCGGCCAGGAGATGCTAACTATGGCTACACCTTC
cdr3_aa: CASSPRPGDANYGYTF

clone_size: few
j_call: TRBJ1-1
v_call: TRBV4-2
d_call: NA
cdr3_nt: TGTGCCAGCAGCCAAGATCGCACGCGGGGCGGGGTGATGGATGCTTTCTTT
cdr3_aa: CASSQDRTRGGVMDAFF

clone_size: few
j_call: TRBJ2-2
v_call: TRBV6-5
d_call: TRBD1
cdr3_nt: TGTGCCAGCAGTTACCCCCCTTGGACAGGGCGAACCGGGGAGCTGTTTTTT
cdr3_aa: CASSYPPWTGRTGELFF

clone_size: NA
j_call: TRBJ2-3
v_call: TRBV24-1
d_call: TRBD2
cdr3_nt: TGTGCCACCAGTGACCCGGGACTAGCGGGCCCGGCGGATACGCAGTATTTT
cdr3_aa: CATSDPGLAGPADTQYF

clone_size: NA
j_call: TRBJ2-7
v_call: TRBV7-2
d_call: NA
cdr3_nt: TGTGCCAGCAGCCTATCTGACGGACAGAACTACGAGCAGTACTTC
cdr3_aa: CASSLSDGQNYEQYF

clone_size: few
j_call: TRBJ1-5
v_call: TRBV5-1
d_call: NA
cdr3_nt: TGCGCCAGCAGCTTGGAGAGCAGGGAAGGTCAGCCCCAGCATTTT
cdr3_aa: CASSLESREGQPQHF

clone_size: NA
j_call: TRBJ2-3
v_call: TRBV5-4
d_call: TRBD2
cdr3_nt: TGTGCCAGCAGCTTGGCAGGCGGGGGGATTACAGATACGCAGTATTTT
cdr3_aa: CASSLAGGGITDTQYF

clone_size: NA
j_call: TRBJ2-5
v_call: TRBV7-9
d_call: TRBD2
cdr3_nt: TGTGCCAGCAGCTTAGTTGGACTAGCGGGGCAAGAGACCCAGTACTTC
cdr3_aa: CASSLVGLAGQETQYF

clone_size: many
j_call: TRBJ2-1
v_call: TRBV29-1
d_call: NA
cdr3_nt: TGCAGCGTGATGGACTATATAGGAGACAATGAGCAGTTCTTC
cdr3_aa: CSVMDYIGDNEQFF

clone_size: few
j_call: TRBJ2-4
v_call: TRBV19
d_call: TRBD1
cdr3_nt: TGTGCCAGTAGTATTCCGGACAGGGGTAACATTCAGTACTTC
cdr3_aa: CASSIPDRGNIQYF

clone_size: few
j_call: TRBJ2-7
v_call: TRBV6-5
d_call: NA
cdr3_nt: TGTGCCAGCGCTGTGCAGGAAGCCTACGAGCAGTACTTC
cdr3_aa: CASAVQEAYEQYF

clone_size: many
j_call: TRBJ1-5
v_call: TRBV7-2
d_call: NA
cdr3_nt: TGTGCCAGCAGCTTAGACAGCCTTAGCAATCAGCCCCAGCATTTT
cdr3_aa: CASSLDSLSNQPQHF

clone_size: NA
j_call: TRBJ2-4
v_call: TRBV5-5
d_call: NA
cdr3_nt: TGTGCCAGCAGCTTCCCTCGCGAGGTCAAAAACATTCAGTACTTC
cdr3_aa: CASSFPREVKNIQYF

clone_size: many
j_call: TRBJ1-2
v_call: TRBV20-1
d_call: NA
cdr3_nt: TGCAGTGCTAGGGGGACTGCGTTC
cdr3_aa: CSARGTAF

clone_size: few
j_call: TRBJ1-6
v_call: TRBV27
d_call: NA
cdr3_nt: TGTGCCAGCAGTTTCGAAAGGGGGGGTAATCTAGGTTCACCCCTCCACTTT
cdr3_aa: CASSFERGGNLGSPLHF

clone_size: many
j_call: TRBJ1-1
v_call: TRBV7-2
d_call: NA
cdr3_nt: TGTGCCAGCAGCCAGCAGCCGAACACTGAAGCTTTCTTT
cdr3_aa: CASSQQPNTEAFF

clone_size: NA
j_call: TRBJ2-3
v_call: TRBV5-1
d_call: TRBD1
cdr3_nt: TGCGCCAGCAGCGGGGGACAGGGCGCGACAGATACGCAGTATTTT
cdr3_aa: CASSGGQGATDTQYF

clone_size: many
j_call: TRBJ1-1
v_call: TRBV7-6
d_call: NA
cdr3_nt: TGTGCCAGCAGCTTAGGGGCAGTGGGGGAAGCTTTCTTT
cdr3_aa: CASSLGAVGEAFF

clone_size: many
j_call: TRBJ2-5
v_call: TRBV7-2
d_call: NA
cdr3_nt: TGTGCCAGCACCTCCATGGTGGGCCACCAAGAGACCCAGTACTTC
cdr3_aa: CASTSMVGHQETQYF

clone_size: many
j_call: TRBJ1-3
v_call: TRBV7-6
d_call: NA
cdr3_nt: TGTGCCAGCAGCCCATGGGGGGATTCTCCTGGAAACACCATATATTTT
cdr3_aa: CASSPWGDSPGNTIYF

clone_size: many
j_call: TRBJ2-7
v_call: TRBV6-5
d_call: NA
cdr3_nt: TGTGCCAGCAGTTACGGCAGGGCCTACGAGCAGTACTTC
cdr3_aa: CASSYGRAYEQYF

clone_size: NA
j_call: TRBJ1-5
v_call: TRBV28
d_call: TRBD1
cdr3_nt: TGTGCCAGCAGTTGGCAGGGGGCGAGCAATCAGCCCCAGCATTTT
cdr3_aa: CASSWQGASNQPQHF

clone_size: NA
j_call: TRBJ2-2
v_call: TRBV10-3
d_call: NA
cdr3_nt: TGTGCCATCAGAGGTCAACGGGAAACCGGGGAGCTGTTTTTT
cdr3_aa: CAIRGQRETGELFF